This TCR beta chain is drawn from a study of breast tumors, draining lymph nodes, adjacent tissues (dated by TCRdb to about 2016). Notes on the research overall: TCR beta repertoires were compared across tumor, adjacent nontumor tissue and axillary lymph nodes obtained from breast cancer patients. The study was designed to assess the relationships and possible T-cell exchange between tumor, surrounding tissue and draining lymph node repertoires in human breast cancer. Study-wide conclusions, independent of this receptor: Tumors showed preferential V and J gene usage, and their T-cell repertoire diversity fell below that of lymph nodes yet above that of nontumor tissue. The data were judged consistent with most tumor T cells deriving from the lymph node and then expanding within tumor tissue. Rather than being directly demonstrated, the conclusion that tumor T cells originate in lymph nodes was presented as consistent with a hypothesis. The similarity between tumor and nontumor tissue repertoires was significantly greater in luminal-like breast cancer than in basal-like breast cancer.

The lymph node samples were taken from the axillary draining lymph nodes of breast cancer patients. In this sample, this clonotype turned up a few times. Its antigen is not yet known. Qualities for individual bases were not recorded, and no much larger clone is one base off. The instrument given in TCRdb is Illumina HiSeq 2000. TCR beta chain libraries were generated through multiplex PCR amplification. The amplified TCR beta chain products were analyzed by high-throughput sequencing. The public reads were reprocessed in TCRdb via fastp at Q25 and MiXCR, keeping in-frame beta chains. When rows share a CDR3 protein, they turn into one entry using the most common DNA and genes. The sample table holds about 180,000 distinct CDR3 sequences, of which roughly 30% were seen once. The leading ten clones occupy approximately 4.3% of the sample. Its CDR3 holds 17 amino acids, cysteine through phenylalanine. CDR3 DNA is the only sequence kept; it has 51 bases, read in frame from the first base. Cut back by 5 bases and 2 bases, the V and J ends lie 18 bases apart. The germline V gene (reference sequence) specifies MNHEY as CDR1 and SMNVEV as CDR2.

The chain joins TRBV27 to TRBJ2-2; no D gene call is confident. The clonotype originates from a female donor with breast cancer. Some clones in this sample may be carry-over from other donors' samples. Sequencing used axillary lymph node tissue. For the CDR3, the sequence is CASSPPRRLTNTGELFF. In nucleotides, the sequence is TGTGCCAGCAGTCCTCCTCGGAGACTCACCAACACCGGGGAGCTGTTTTTT.